These T cell receptor beta chains were read from a single sample in a study of PD-L1 blockade in urothelial cancer. TCRdb keeps only in-frame clones here, not all; method: immunoSEQ multiplex PCR. The sample holds approximately 48,000 clones, approximately 86% seen once. The input for sequencing was PBMCs, taken around atezolizumab (anti-PD-L1) treatment. These receptors were obtained from a man aged 60-69 years with urothelial cancer. Both conserved end residues are trimmed from each CDR3.

V: TRBV5-1
J: TRBJ1-1
CDR3: ASSLGTEAWAEAF

V: TRBV13
J: TRBJ2-1
CDR3: ASSLERGLAYNEQF

V: TRBV4-1
J: TRBJ2-7
CDR3: ASSQGGDFSYEQY

V: TRBV28
J: TRBJ1-2
CDR3: ASSSYRGANYGYT

V: TRBV19
J: TRBJ2-3
CDR3: ASGGKAPGLAGTQY

V: TRBV5-4
J: TRBJ2-2
CDR3: ASSFGTSGRPPTGGELF

V: TRBV19
J: TRBJ2-1
CDR3: ASSRVDRGHNEQF

V: TRBV4-3
J: TRBJ2-1
CDR3: ASSQATSEYEQF

V: TRBV18
J: TRBJ2-5
CDR3: ASSPGLAETQY

V: TRBV7-9
J: TRBJ1-4
CDR3: ASSQGQNNEKLF

V: TRBV7-7
J: TRBJ2-5
CDR3: ASSLGVKRQETQY

V: TRBV5-1
J: TRBJ2-1
CDR3: ASMPREGQENEQF

V: TRBV30
J: TRBJ2-1
CDR3: AWRGGQGTYGVGQF

V: TRBV30
J: TRBJ1-4
CDR3: AYLEGAGEKLF

V: TRBV7-9
J: TRBJ2-1
CDR3: ASSLPGLIYNEQF

V: TRBV9
J: TRBJ1-2
CDR3: ASSVAGSLGGYT

V: TRBV7-6
J: TRBJ1-3
CDR3: ASSPQGSNTIY

V: TRBV15
J: TRBJ2-5
CDR3: ATRSLGGGPRVGETQY

V: TRBV19
J: TRBJ1-5
CDR3: ASSIDRGGQPQH

V: TRBV4-3
J: TRBJ1-4
CDR3: ASSQGTGVYLKQLF

V: TRBV2
J: TRBJ1-6
CDR3: ASTRQRVFYNSPLH

V: TRBV11-2
J: TRBJ1-3
CDR3: ASSPTGGNTIY

V: TRBV7-6
J: TRBJ2-5
CDR3: ASSLAISGSRETQY

V: TRBV5-1
J: TRBJ2-3
CDR3: ASSPRTTSTDTQY

V: TRBV6-5
J: TRBJ1-3
CDR3: ASRRQQESGNTIY